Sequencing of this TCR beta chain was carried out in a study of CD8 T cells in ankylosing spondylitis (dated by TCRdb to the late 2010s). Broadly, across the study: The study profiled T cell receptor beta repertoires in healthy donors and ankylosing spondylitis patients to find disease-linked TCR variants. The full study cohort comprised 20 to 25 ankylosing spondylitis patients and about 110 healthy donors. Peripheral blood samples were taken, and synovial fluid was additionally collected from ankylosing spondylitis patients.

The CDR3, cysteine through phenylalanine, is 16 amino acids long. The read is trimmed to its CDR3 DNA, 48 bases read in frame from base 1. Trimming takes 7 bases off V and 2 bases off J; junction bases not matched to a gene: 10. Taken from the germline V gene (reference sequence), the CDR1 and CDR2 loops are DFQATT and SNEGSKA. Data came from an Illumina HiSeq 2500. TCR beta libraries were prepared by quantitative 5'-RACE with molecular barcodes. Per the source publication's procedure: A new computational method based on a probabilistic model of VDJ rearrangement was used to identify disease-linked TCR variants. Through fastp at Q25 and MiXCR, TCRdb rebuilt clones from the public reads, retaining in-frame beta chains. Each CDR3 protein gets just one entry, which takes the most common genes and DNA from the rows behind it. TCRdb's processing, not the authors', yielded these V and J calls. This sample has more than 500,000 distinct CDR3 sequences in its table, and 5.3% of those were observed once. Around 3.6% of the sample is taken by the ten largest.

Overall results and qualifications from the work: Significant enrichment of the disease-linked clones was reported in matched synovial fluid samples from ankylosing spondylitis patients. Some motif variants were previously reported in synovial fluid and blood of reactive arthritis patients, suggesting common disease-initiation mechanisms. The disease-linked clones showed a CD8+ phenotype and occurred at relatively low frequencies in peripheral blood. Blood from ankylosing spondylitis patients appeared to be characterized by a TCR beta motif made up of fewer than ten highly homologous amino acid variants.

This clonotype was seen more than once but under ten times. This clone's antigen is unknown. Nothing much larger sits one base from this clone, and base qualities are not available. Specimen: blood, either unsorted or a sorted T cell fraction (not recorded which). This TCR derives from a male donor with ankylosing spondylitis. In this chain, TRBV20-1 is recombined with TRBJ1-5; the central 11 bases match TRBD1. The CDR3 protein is CSGRTGGAMGNQPQHF. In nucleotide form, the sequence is TGCAGTGGCAGGACAGGGGGCGCGATGGGCAATCAGCCCCAGCATTTT.